Shown below are 26 T cell receptor beta chains from a single sample sequenced in a study of blood T cell repertoires in COVID-19. The data were produced by immunoSEQ multiplex PCR, yet TCRdb's version contains in-frame clones alone and is incomplete. In the table there are some 80,000 clones, approximately 86% of which are singletons. Sequencing was done on a sample of peripheral blood. The receptors here all came from a human donor in a cohort sampled during active COVID-19.

This clone was counted between two and nine times. V is TRBV30 and J is TRBJ1-6, with D perhaps matching TRBD1 (5 bases). This CDR3 is built from 14 residues. CDR1 and CDR2 (germline): GTSNPN, SVGIG (reference sequence). The V gene lost 1 base and the J gene lost 9 bases, with 13 bases spanning the gap. CDR3 DNA: TGTGCCTGGAGTGGCCTGGGGGGGGGTTCACCCCTCCACTTT. It is translated as CAWSGLGGGSPLHF.

This rearrangement joins TRBV19 to TRBJ2-3, with D perhaps matching TRBD1 (6 bases). V was shortened by 4 bases and J by 5 bases, with 10 bases between the two germline ends. The CDR3 totals 13 residues. Germline V gene data show CDR1 as LNHDA and CDR2 as SQIVND (reference sequence). The CDR3 bases are TGTGCCAGTAGTAACAGGGCAAGAGATACGCAGTATTTT. Its protein product is CASSNRARDTQYF.

This clone occurred a few times. The chain links TRBV4-2 to TRBJ1-5, with TRBD1 identical over 8 bases. Germline CDR1 is LGHNA and CDR2 is YNFKEQ. V trimming: 3 bases; J trimming: 4 bases; junction bases outside the gene matches: 5. The length of the CDR3 is 15 residues. This CDR3 is CASSQWRTGNQPQHF. DNA for the CDR3: TGTGCCAGCAGCCAGTGGAGGACAGGGAATCAGCCCCAGCATTTT.

The chain couples TRBV12-5 to TRBJ1-1; D is unresolved. Trimming stripped 8 bases from V and 0 bases from J, with 13 bases between. CDR3 size: 14 residues. CDR1 is LGHNT and CDR2 is FRNRAP in the germline V gene. CDR3 DNA sequence: TGTGCTAGTTCGAGGGAGACGTTGAACACTGAAGCTTTCTTT. Translation gives CASSRETLNTEAFF.

This clone was detected only once. This sequence joins TRBV6-5 and TRBJ1-2; 7 bases line up with TRBD1. With V trimmed by 6 bases and J by 4 bases, 8 bases remained unmatched. Germline CDR1 reads MNHEY; CDR2 reads SVGAGI. This CDR3 has 14 amino acids. The CDR3 is CASSPGGKGYGYTF. The CDR3 nucleotides read TGTGCCAGCAGCCCAGGGGGAAAGGGCTATGGCTACACCTTC.

This clone was observed a handful of times. The chain carries TRBV7-8 and TRBJ2-7; 7 positions match TRBD1. In germline, CDR1 is SGHVS, CDR2 FQNEAQ. There are 16 residues in the CDR3. The trim removed 4 bases at V and 3 bases at J, leaving 12 bases unmatched. CDR3: CASSSSARDRNYEQYF. The CDR3 coding sequence is TGTGCCAGCAGCTCATCCGCCCGGGACAGAAACTACGAGCAGTACTTC.

The chain couples TRBV3-1 (or the pseudogene TRBV3-2) to TRBJ1-1; D is uncertain. The germline gives CDR1 LGHDT, CDR2 YNNKEL (reference sequence). The germline V and J ends were trimmed by 0 bases and 5 bases, with 10 bases remaining between them. The CDR3 has 14 amino acids. The CDR3 sequence is CASSQDLEETEAFF. The CDR3 DNA sequence: TGTGCCAGCAGCCAAGATCTTGAAGAGACTGAAGCTTTCTTT.

In its sample, this clone was seen a few times. This chain uses TRBV24-1 with TRBJ2-5; D not resolved. Trimming pared 4 bases from V and 0 bases from J, leaving 11 bases between. The CDR3 is 15 residues long. Germline lookup yields CDR1 KGHDR and CDR2 SFDVKD. The CDR3 coding sequence is TGTGCCACCAGTGACCCAACAGAGTACCAAGAGACCCAGTACTTC. It translates to CATSDPTEYQETQYF.

J is TRBJ2-7 and V is TRBV27; maybe TRBD1 (5 bases). Trimming stripped 6 bases from V and 2 bases from J, with 17 bases between. CDR1 is MNHEY, CDR2 SMNVEV, per germline (reference sequence). The CDR3 length is 15 residues. CDR3 DNA: TGTGCCAGCAGATATTCACAGGAGACAGCCTACGAGCAGTACTTC. This codes for CASRYSQETAYEQYF.

The table lists this clone with a few counts. The chain recombines TRBV2 with TRBJ2-7; TRBD1 aligns across 8 bases. CDR3 length: 14 amino acids. V shed 4 bases and J 5 bases; nucleotides not matched to a gene: 7. CDR1 and CDR2 (germline): SNHLY, FYNNEI. The CDR3 DNA reads as TGTGCCAGCAGTGGGACAGGGAGACGGCACGAGCAGTACTTC. Translation: CASSGTGRRHEQYF.

The chain carries TRBV7-9 and TRBJ2-1, with a tentative D call TRBD2 (7 bases). CDR3 length: 13 amino acids. The ends were cut back, 4 bases at V and 9 bases at J, with 13 bases in the middle. From germline, CDR1 is SEHNR and CDR2 FQNEAQ (reference sequence). CDR3 protein: CASSSWRGPEQFF. The CDR3 DNA sequence: TGTGCCAGCAGCTCCTGGCGGGGGCCTGAGCAGTTCTTC. The whole variable domain, remainder taken from reference TRBV7-9 and TRBJ2-1, is DTGVSQNPRHKITKRGQNVTFRCDPISEHNRLYWYRQTLGQGPEFLTYFQNEAQLEKSRLLSDRFSAERPKGSFSTLEIQRTEQGDSAMYLCASSSWRGPEQFFGPGTRLTVL.

The chain's CDR3 is CASSAGLDNEQFF. The CDR3, as DNA: TGTGCCAGCAGCGCCGGACTAGACAATGAGCAGTTCTTC. V gene TRBV7-9 combines with J gene TRBJ2-1, with 7 bases that match TRBD2. The CDR3 sequence is 13 residues long. Germline V gene sequence: CDR1 SEHNR, CDR2 FQNEAQ (reference sequence). J lost 5 bases, V lost 5 bases, and 3 bases had no gene match.

The chain joins TRBV7-9 to TRBJ1-1; TRBD1 matches at 9 bases. J was trimmed by 0 bases and V by 2 bases; bases with no gene match: 10. Germline CDR1 is SEHNR and CDR2 is FQNEAQ (reference sequence). This CDR3 comprises 18 residues. Here the CDR3 reads CASSLSFRQGGMNTEAFF. The CDR3 bases are TGTGCCAGCAGCTTAAGTTTCCGACAGGGGGGGATGAACACTGAAGCTTTCTTT.

This clone has just one count. This rearrangement joins TRBV11-2 to TRBJ2-1, with 7 bases matching TRBD2. The CDR3 sequence is 14 residues long. Losses at the gene ends were 10 bases for V and 4 bases for J; bases not matched to a gene: 10. Germline V gives CDR1 SGHAT, CDR2 FQNNGV. CDR3 coding DNA: TGTGCCACCACAGCGGGACCCCGGTACAATGAGCAGTTCTTC. It codes for CATTAGPRYNEQFF. The complete variable domain, with remaining parts taken from reference TRBV11-2 and TRBJ2-1, reads EAGVAQSPRYKIIEKRQSVAFWCNPISGHATLYWYQQILGQGPKLLIQFQNNGVVDDSQLPKDRFSAERLKGVDSTLKIQPAKLEDSAVYLCATTAGPRYNEQFFGPGTRLTVL.

The genes are TRBV4-1 and TRBJ1-2, with D tentatively TRBD1 (5 bases). V gave up 1 base and J gave up 7 bases, with 7 bases separating them. The CDR3 length is 12 residues. Germline lookup yields CDR1 MGHRA and CDR2 YSYEKL. The CDR3: CASSQVGLGYTF. CDR3 in DNA: TGCGCCAGCAGCCAAGTGGGGCTTGGCTACACCTTC.

This chain links TRBV7-3 with TRBJ2-3, with 8 nucleotides matching TRBD2. Germline-derived CDR1 and CDR2 are SGHTA and FQGTGA. Unmatched junction bases numbered 4, after V lost 5 bases and J lost 3 bases. This CDR3 spans 14 amino acids. The CDR3 DNA follows: TGTGCCAGCAGCCCGACTAGCGCAACAGATACGCAGTATTTT. It translates to CASSPTSATDTQYF.

This clone was seen a single time. V and J are TRBV3-1 (or the pseudogene TRBV3-2) and TRBJ2-1; D unresolved. V was clipped by 0 bases and J by 0 bases, with 12 bases between them. CDR3 length equals 17 residues. Per the germline V gene, CDR1 is LGHDT and CDR2 is YNNKEL (reference sequence). CDR3 sequence reads: CASSQDPANPSYNEQFF. The CDR3 DNA reads as TGTGCCAGCAGCCAAGACCCAGCGAATCCCTCCTACAATGAGCAGTTCTTC.

The CDR3 sequence: CASSARIGGRRTDTQYF. CDR3 DNA: TGTGCCAGCAGCGCGCGGATCGGGGGGCGTCGCACAGATACGCAGTATTTT. The chain carries TRBV7-2 and TRBJ2-3, with D possibly matching TRBD2 (7 bases). V lost 5 bases, J lost 1 base, and 19 bases lay in between. The CDR3 has 17 residues. From germline, CDR1 is SGHTA and CDR2 FQGNSA.

The CDR3 coding sequence is TGCGCCAGCGCCCCCGGGACAGTTAATGAAAAACTGTTTTTT. Residues: CASAPGTVNEKLFF. V and J are TRBV5-1 and TRBJ1-4; TRBD1 matches at 7 bases. With 7 bases clipped from V and 4 bases from J, the junction kept 7 bases outside the gene matches. The length of the CDR3 is 14 residues. The germline CDR1 and CDR2 sequences are SGHRS and YFSETQ. The variable domain in full, with the rest retrieved from reference TRBV5-1 and TRBJ1-4, is KAGVTQTPRYLIKTRGQQVTLSCSPISGHRSVSWYQQTPGQGLQFLFEYFSETQRNKGNFPGRFSGRQFSNSRSEMNVSTLELGDSALYLCASAPGTVNEKLFFGSGTQLSVL.

V is TRBV6-6 and J is TRBJ1-1; unclear D gene. The V gene lost 6 bases and the J gene lost 5 bases, with 10 bases spanning the gap. Germline V gene lookup returns CDR1 MNHNY and CDR2 SVGAGI (reference sequence). CDR3 length: 12 residues. CDR3 sequence reads: CASSYGGTEAFF. The CDR3 DNA follows: TGTGCCAGCAGCTACGGAGGGACTGAAGCTTTCTTT.

The chain carries TRBV28 and TRBJ2-1, with D possibly being TRBD2 (5 bases). V was clipped by 1 base and J by 0 bases, with 7 bases between them. Germline values: CDR1 MDHEN, CDR2 SYDVKM. The CDR3 is made up of 15 amino acids. The CDR3 sequence is CASSLSGSSYNEQFF. The CDR3 DNA is TGTGCCAGCAGTTTATCGGGGAGCTCCTACAATGAGCAGTTCTTC. The full variable domain, completed using reference TRBV28 and TRBJ2-1, is DVKVTQSSRYLVKRTGEKVFLECVQDMDHENMFWYRQDPGLGLRLIYFSYDVKMKEKGDIPEGYSVSREKKERFSLILESASTNQTSMYLCASSLSGSSYNEQFFGPGTRLTVL.

The rearrangement uses TRBV7-9 and TRBJ2-7, with 9 positions matching TRBD1. Looked up from germline, CDR1 is SEHNR and CDR2 is FQNEAQ (reference sequence). The V gene end was trimmed by 5 bases and the J gene end by 4 bases; junction bases not matched to a gene: 6. This CDR3 region has 14 residues. In nucleotides, the CDR3 is TGTGCCAGCAGCGGACCCGGGACAGGGTACGAGCAGTACTTC. Amino acids: CASSGPGTGYEQYF.

This clone was observed a handful of times. This chain connects TRBV5-1 to TRBJ2-7, with 10 nucleotides matching TRBD2. V shed 0 bases and J 4 bases; nucleotides not matched to a gene: 4. The germline gives CDR1 SGHRS, CDR2 YFSETQ. The CDR3 covers 15 residues. CDR3 sequence (DNA): TGCGCCAGCAGCTTGGCTAGCGGGAGAGGGTACGAGCAGTACTTC. Translated, it gives CASSLASGRGYEQYF.

V gene TRBV15 combines with J gene TRBJ2-5; 8 nucleotides align to TRBD1. This CDR3 is built from 14 residues. Germline V gives CDR1 LNHNV, CDR2 YYDKDF (reference sequence). V dropped 3 bases and J dropped 5; count of bases not matched to a gene: 5. The CDR3: CATSRDRAVETQYF. CDR3 in DNA: TGTGCCACCAGCAGGGACAGGGCTGTGGAGACCCAGTACTTC.

The genes are TRBV11-2 and TRBJ1-1, with a possible D match to TRBD1 (5 bases). V was trimmed by 3 bases and J by 10 bases, leaving 12 bases between them. The CDR3 runs 12 residues. Germline loops: CDR1 SGHAT, CDR2 FQNNGV. The DNA of the CDR3 is TGTGCCAGCAGCTTCTCCGGCGGGGGAGCTTTCTTT. Translation: CASSFSGGGAFF. Full variable domain (rest looked up from reference TRBV11-2 and TRBJ1-1): EAGVAQSPRYKIIEKRQSVAFWCNPISGHATLYWYQQILGQGPKLLIQFQNNGVVDDSQLPKDRFSAERLKGVDSTLKIQPAKLEDSAVYLCASSFSGGGAFFGQGTRLTVV.

J is TRBJ2-1 and V is TRBV5-5; TRBD2 might be the D (6 bases). The CDR3 loop spans 15 amino acids. V gave up 1 base and J gave up 5 bases, with 13 bases separating them. Germline CDR1 is SGHKS and CDR2 is YYEKEE (reference sequence). The CDR3 protein is CASSLYGRGDNEQFF. The CDR3 bases are TGTGCCAGCAGCTTGTACGGGAGAGGCGACAATGAGCAGTTCTTC.